This T cell receptor (beta chain) originates from a study of T cells in Graves' hyperthyroidism and ophthalmopathy. Study-level findings and limits: Researchers found most expanded thyroid clonotypes above 0.001 in blood as well.

Amplification of TCR beta CDR3 regions used RNA as the template. Primed by the HTBI set, a first-round RT-PCR was run on the TCR CDR3. TCRdb used MiXCR to reprocess the multiplex PCR reads, holding one entry per CDR3 protein. The repertoire holds fewer than 350,000 distinct CDR3 sequences, roughly 19% seen once, with just under 40% in the top ten. Regarding this clonotype: As yet, its antigen is unknown.

CDR1 SEHNR and CDR2 FQNEAQ come from the germline V gene (reference sequence). This CDR3 has 15 amino acids. Losses at the gene ends were 6 bases for V and 6 bases for J; bases not matched to a gene: 12. This TCR derives from a man aged 45-65 years with Graves' ophthalmopathy. The chain uses TRBV7-9 and TRBJ2-5; TRBD2 agrees at 8 bases. The sequencing sample was made of blood. As DNA, the CDR3 is TGTGCCAGCAGACGTAGCGGGACCGACTCGAAGACCCAGTACTTC. It yields the protein CASRRSGTDSKTQYF.